The 2 T cell receptor beta chains below all came from one sample that was sequenced in a study of T cells in localized non-small cell lung cancer. TCRdb's table, derived via immunoSEQ multiplex PCR, lists solely in-frame clones and lacks some. The sample lists 7,500 to 8,500 clones; around 87% were seen once. This material consisted of peripheral blood, taken before any cancer treatment. The origin of the receptors is a male donor older than 55 with stage III lung adenocarcinoma.

The chain has TRBV6-5 and TRBJ2-1; D unclear. The CDR3 has 14 amino acids. Germline V gene lookup returns CDR1 MNHEY and CDR2 SVGAGI. V was pared by 6 bases and J by 4 bases, with 13 bases between. The CDR3 loop reads CASRPSQNYNEQFF. CDR3 nucleotides: TGTGCCAGCAGACCTTCGCAGAATTACAATGAGCAGTTCTTC.

The chain employs TRBV5-6 and TRBJ1-4; D is uncertain. Germline loops: CDR1 SGHDT, CDR2 YYEEEE. CDR3 length: 17 amino acids. Trimming shortened V by 0 bases and J by 0 bases, and 12 bases separated the two germline ends. CDR3 residues: CASSLVAGRTTNEKLFF. CDR3 coding DNA: TGTGCCAGCAGCTTGGTCGCGGGAAGGACAACTAATGAAAAACTGTTTTTT.